The following is a TCR beta chain sequence with its context. These data belong to a study of T-cell memory formation after mild COVID-19. The V and J ends lost 1 base and 0 bases respectively, with 7 bases between them. The CDR3 length is 14 residues. Germline V gene lookup returns CDR1 SGHKS and CDR2 YYEKEE (reference sequence). MiXCR, run by TCRdb on the 5' RACE reads, gives a single entry per CDR3 protein. This table has around 500,000 distinct CDR3 sequences, 15% to 20% appearing once. The chain has TRBV5-5 and TRBJ1-2; no reliable D call. The sequenced material came from PBMCs or a T cell subset sorted from them (not recorded which). The clonotype was recovered from an adult woman who had mild COVID-19 (a few samples of this study predate the infection). Cell type and time point are not known. The CDR3 loop reads CASSLYITNYGYTF. The CDR3, as DNA: TGTGCCAGCAGCTTGTATATCACTAACTATGGCTACACCTTC. Full variable domain (missing parts from reference TRBV5-5 and TRBJ1-2): DAGVTQSPTHLIKTRGQQVTLRCSPISGHKSVSWYQQVLGQGPQFIFQYYEKEERGRGNFPDRFSARQFPNYSSELNVNALLLGDSALYLCASSLYITNYGYTFGSGTRLTVV.